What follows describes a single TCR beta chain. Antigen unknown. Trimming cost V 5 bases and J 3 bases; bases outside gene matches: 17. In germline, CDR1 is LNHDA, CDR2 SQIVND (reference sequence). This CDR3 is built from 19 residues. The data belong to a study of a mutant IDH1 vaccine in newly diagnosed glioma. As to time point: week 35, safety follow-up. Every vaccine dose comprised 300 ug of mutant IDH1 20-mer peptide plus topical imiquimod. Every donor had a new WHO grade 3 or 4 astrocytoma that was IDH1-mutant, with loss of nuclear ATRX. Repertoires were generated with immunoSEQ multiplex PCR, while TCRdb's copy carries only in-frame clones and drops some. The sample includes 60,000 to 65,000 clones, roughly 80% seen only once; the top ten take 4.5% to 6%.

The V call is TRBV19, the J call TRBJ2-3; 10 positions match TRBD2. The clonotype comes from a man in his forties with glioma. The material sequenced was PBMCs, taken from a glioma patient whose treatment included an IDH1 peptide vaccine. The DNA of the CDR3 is TGTGCCAGTAGTCCCCCGGGGCTAGCGGGAGTATCCGGAACAGATACGCAGTATTTT. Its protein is CASSPPGLAGVSGTDTQYF.